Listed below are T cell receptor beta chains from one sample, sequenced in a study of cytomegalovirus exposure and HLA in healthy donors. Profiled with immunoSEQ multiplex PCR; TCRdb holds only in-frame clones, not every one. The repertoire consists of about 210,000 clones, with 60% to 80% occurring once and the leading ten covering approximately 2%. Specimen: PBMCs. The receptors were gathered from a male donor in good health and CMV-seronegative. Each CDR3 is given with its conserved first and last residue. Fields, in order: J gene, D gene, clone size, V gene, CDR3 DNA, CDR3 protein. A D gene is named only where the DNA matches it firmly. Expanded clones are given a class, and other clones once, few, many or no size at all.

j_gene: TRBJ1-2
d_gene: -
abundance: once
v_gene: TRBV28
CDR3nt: TGTGCCAGCGGTCCGGGAACTAGGGGCTACACCTTC
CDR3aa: CASGPGTRGYTF

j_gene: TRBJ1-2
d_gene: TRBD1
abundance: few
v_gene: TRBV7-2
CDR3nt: TGTGCCAGCAGCGTTATCGGGACAGCGACTTATGGCTACACCTTC
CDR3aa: CASSVIGTATYGYTF

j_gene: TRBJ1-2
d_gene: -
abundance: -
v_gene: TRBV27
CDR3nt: TGTGCCAGCAGTTTATCGGGGGGGAGGGTGTTCTATGGCTACACCTTC
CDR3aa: CASSLSGGRVFYGYTF

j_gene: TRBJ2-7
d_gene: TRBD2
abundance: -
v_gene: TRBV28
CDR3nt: TGTGCCAGCAGTGACCTAGCGGGGGGGACCACCTACGAGCAGTACTTC
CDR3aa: CASSDLAGGTTYEQYF

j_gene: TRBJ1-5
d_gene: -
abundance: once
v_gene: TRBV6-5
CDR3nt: TGTGCCAGCAGCCTGACAGGAGGTCAGCCCCAGCATTTT
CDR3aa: CASSLTGGQPQHF

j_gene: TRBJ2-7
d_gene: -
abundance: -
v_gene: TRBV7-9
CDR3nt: TGTGCCAGCAACGACAGGCTGGGCTACGAGCAGTACTTC
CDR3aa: CASNDRLGYEQYF

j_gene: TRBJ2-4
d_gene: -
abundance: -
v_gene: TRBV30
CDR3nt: TGTGCCTGGAGTCCCTCTGCCAAAAACATTCAGTACTTC
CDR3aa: CAWSPSAKNIQYF

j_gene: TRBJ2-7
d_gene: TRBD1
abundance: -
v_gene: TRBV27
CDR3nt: TGTGCCAGCACCTCACAGGGGGCGGTCGAGCAGTACTTC
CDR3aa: CASTSQGAVEQYF

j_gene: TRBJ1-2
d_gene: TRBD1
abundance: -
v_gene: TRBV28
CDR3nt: TGTGCCAGCAGTTTAGACAGGGAGGATGGCTACACCTTC
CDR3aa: CASSLDREDGYTF

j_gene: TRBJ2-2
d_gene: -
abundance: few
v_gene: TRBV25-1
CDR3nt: TGTGCCAGCAGTGATTTGGACAGAGTAGGCGGGGAGCTGTTTTTT
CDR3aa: CASSDLDRVGGELFF

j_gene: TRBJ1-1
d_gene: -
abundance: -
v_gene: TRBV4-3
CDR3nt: TGCGCCAGCAGCCAAGAAGTATCAGGCAGGGGCACTGAAGCTTTCTTT
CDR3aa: CASSQEVSGRGTEAFF

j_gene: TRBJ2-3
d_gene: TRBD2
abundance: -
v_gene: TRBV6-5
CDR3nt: TGTGCCAGCAGTAGCGGGGGGGCAGATACGCAGTATTTT
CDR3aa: CASSSGGADTQYF

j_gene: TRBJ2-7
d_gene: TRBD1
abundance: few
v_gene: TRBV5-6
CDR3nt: TGTGCCAGCAGCTTGGCCTCCGGGACAGCTTCCTACGAGCAGTACTTC
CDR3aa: CASSLASGTASYEQYF

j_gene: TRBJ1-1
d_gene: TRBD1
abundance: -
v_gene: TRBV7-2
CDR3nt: TGTGCCAGCAGCTTGGGGACAGCGAACACTGAAGCTTTCTTT
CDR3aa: CASSLGTANTEAFF

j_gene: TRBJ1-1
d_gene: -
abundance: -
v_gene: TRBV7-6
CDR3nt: TGTGCCAGCAGCTTAGATTATGCGGCTGAAGCTTTCTTT
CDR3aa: CASSLDYAAEAFF

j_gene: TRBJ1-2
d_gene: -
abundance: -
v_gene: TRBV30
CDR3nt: TGTGCCTGGAGTGTGCTGGGCAGGCGTCTTGGGGAGGGCTACACCTTC
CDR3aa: CAWSVLGRRLGEGYTF

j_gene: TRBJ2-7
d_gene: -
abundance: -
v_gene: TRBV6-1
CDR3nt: TGTGCCAGCAGTGAACTCCTCTACGAGCAGTACTTC
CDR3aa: CASSELLYEQYF

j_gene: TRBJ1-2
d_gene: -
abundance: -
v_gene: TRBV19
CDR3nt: TGTGCCAGTAGTATTCGCAGGGAGGGCTATGGCTACACCTTC
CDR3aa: CASSIRREGYGYTF

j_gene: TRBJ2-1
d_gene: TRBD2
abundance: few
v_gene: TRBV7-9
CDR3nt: TGTGCCAGCAGCCCCCGGGGTAGCGGGGACTACAATGAGCAGTTCTTC
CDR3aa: CASSPRGSGDYNEQFF

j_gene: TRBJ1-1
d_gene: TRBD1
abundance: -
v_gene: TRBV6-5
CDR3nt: TGTGCCAGCAACCCCACAGGGGAGAACACTGAAGCTTTCTTT
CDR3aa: CASNPTGENTEAFF

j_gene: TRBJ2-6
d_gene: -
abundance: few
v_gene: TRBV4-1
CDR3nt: TGCGCCAGCAGCCACCTAACGACAGCTGGGGCCAACGTCCTGACTTTC
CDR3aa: CASSHLTTAGANVLTF

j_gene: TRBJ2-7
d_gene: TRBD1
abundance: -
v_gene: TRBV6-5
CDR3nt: TGTGCCAGCAGTTACCCGGGACAGGGGGCCCCCTACGAGCAGTACTTC
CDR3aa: CASSYPGQGAPYEQYF

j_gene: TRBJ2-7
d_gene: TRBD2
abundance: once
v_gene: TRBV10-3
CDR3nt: TGTGCCATCAGTGAGTCGGGACTAGTCTACGAGCAGTACTTC
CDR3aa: CAISESGLVYEQYF

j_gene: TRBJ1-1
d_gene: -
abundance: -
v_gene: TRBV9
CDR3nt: TGTGCCAGCAGCGTCCAGGGTGCCGCGAACACTGAAGCTTTCTTT
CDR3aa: CASSVQGAANTEAFF

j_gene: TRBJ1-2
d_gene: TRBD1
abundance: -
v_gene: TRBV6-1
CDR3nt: TGTGCCAGCAGCGAGGAACAGGGGATCTTCTATGGCTACACCTTC
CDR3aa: CASSEEQGIFYGYTF

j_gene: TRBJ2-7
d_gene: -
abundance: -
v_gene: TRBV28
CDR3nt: TGTGCCAGCTACTCTGACAGCTACGAGCAGTACTTC
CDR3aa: CASYSDSYEQYF

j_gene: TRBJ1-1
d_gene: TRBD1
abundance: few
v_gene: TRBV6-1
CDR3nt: TGTGCCAGCAGTGAGGAGGGGACAGGGGCAACTGAAGCTTTCTTT
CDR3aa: CASSEEGTGATEAFF

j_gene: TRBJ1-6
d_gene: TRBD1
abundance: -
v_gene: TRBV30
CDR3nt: TGTGCCTGGAGTCCGGACAGGAGCTATAATTCACCCCTCCACTTT
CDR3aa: CAWSPDRSYNSPLHF

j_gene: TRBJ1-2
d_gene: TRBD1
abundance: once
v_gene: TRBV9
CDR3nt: TGTGCCAGCAGCGTTAGCCGAAAGGACAGGGGTGACTATGGCTACACCTTC
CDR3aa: CASSVSRKDRGDYGYTF

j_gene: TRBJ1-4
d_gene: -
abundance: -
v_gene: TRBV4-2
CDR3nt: TGTGCCAGCAGCCCCTATAATGAAAAACTGTTTTTT
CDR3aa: CASSPYNEKLFF

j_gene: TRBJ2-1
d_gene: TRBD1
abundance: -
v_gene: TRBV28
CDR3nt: TGTGCCAGCAGATCCCCCGGGACAGTGATGAACAATGAGCAGTTCTTC
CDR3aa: CASRSPGTVMNNEQFF

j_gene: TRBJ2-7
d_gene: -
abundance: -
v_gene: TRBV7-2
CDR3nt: TGTGCCAGCAGCTCCCGCCCCGGGGGCTACGAGCAGTACTTC
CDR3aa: CASSSRPGGYEQYF

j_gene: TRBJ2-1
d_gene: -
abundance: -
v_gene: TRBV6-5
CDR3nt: TGTGCCAGCAGTTACTCAGCAGGGCTATCCTACAATGAGCAGTTCTTC
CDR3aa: CASSYSAGLSYNEQFF

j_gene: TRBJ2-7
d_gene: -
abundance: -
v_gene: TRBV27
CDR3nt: TGTGCCAGCAGTTCGGGGTACGAGCAGTACTTC
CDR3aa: CASSSGYEQYF

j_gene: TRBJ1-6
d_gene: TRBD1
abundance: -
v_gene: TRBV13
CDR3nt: TGTGCCAGCAGCTTTCAGACAGGGCTAAATTCACCCCTCCACTTT
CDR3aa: CASSFQTGLNSPLHF

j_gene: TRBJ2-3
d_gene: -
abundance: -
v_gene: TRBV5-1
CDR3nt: TGCGCCAGCAGCGCGGGGTCCAAGTGGGATACGCAGTATTTT
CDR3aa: CASSAGSKWDTQYF

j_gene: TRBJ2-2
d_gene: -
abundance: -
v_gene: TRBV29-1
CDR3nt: TGCAGCGTTCGAGGTAGCGGAGGAACCGGGGAGCTGTTTTTT
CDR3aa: CSVRGSGGTGELFF

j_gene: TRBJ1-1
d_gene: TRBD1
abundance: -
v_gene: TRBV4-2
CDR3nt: TGTGCCAGCAGCCTAGAGAGACAGGGACCGAACACTGAAGCTTTCTTT
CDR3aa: CASSLERQGPNTEAFF

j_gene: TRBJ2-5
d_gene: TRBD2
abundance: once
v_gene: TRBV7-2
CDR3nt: TGTGCCAGCAGCTTAGAACTAGCGGGGACCGGAACCCAGTACTTC
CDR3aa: CASSLELAGTGTQYF

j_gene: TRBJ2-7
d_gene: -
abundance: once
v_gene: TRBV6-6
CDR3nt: TGTGCCAGCAGTCCGATCGGGGGTACGGGCGAGCAGTACTTC
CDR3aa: CASSPIGGTGEQYF

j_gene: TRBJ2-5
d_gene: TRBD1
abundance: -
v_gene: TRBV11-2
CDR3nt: TGTGCCAGCAGCTCACGGGACAGGGGGCCAGAGACCCAGTACTTC
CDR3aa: CASSSRDRGPETQYF

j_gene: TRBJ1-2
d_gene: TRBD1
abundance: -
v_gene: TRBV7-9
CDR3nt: TGTGCCAGCAGCGACGGGACAGGGAGAAGCTATGGCTACACCTTC
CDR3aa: CASSDGTGRSYGYTF

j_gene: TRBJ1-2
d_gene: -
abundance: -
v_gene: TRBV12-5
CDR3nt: TGTGCTTCCAAGCCCTGGGGCAACTATGGCTACACCTTC
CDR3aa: CASKPWGNYGYTF

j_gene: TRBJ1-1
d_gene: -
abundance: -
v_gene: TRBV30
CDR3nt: TGTGCCTGGGACGGGGGGTTTAACACTGAAGCTTTCTTT
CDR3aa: CAWDGGFNTEAFF

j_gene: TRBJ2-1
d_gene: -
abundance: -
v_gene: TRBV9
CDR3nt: TGTGCCAGCAGCCCCTCGGAGAACTCTTACAATGAGCAGTTCTTC
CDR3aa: CASSPSENSYNEQFF

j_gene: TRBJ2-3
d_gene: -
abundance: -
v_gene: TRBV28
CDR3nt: TGTGCCAGCAGCTTTGTGTATGGCCTCGACTATAGCACAGATACGCAGTATTTT
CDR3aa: CASSFVYGLDYSTDTQYF

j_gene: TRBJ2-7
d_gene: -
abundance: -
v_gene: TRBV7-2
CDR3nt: TGTGCCAGCAGCTTAGCAGGCGGGGCAACCTACGAGCAGTACTTC
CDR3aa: CASSLAGGATYEQYF

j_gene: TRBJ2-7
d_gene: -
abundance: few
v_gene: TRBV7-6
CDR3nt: TGTGCCAGCAGCTTAGCAGCTATCAACGAGCAGTACTTC
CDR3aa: CASSLAAINEQYF

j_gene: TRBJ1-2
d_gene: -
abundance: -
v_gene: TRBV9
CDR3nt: TGTGCCAGCCACCTCTCGACACGTGGCTACACCTTC
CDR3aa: CASHLSTRGYTF

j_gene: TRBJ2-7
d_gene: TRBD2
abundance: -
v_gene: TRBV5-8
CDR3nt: TGTGCCAGCAGCCTTGGGACTAGCGGGTACGAGCAGTACTTC
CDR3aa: CASSLGTSGYEQYF

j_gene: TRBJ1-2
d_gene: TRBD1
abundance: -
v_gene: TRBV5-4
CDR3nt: TGTGCCAGCAGCTTGGCCTGGGACAGGGGGTCGGATGGCTACACCTTC
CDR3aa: CASSLAWDRGSDGYTF

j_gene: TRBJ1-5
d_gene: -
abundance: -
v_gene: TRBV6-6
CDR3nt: TGTGCCAGCAGTTACGCCCCGGGAGAGCCCCAGCATTTT
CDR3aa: CASSYAPGEPQHF

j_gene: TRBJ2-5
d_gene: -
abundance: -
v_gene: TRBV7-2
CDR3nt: TGTGCCAGCAGCTCCTCTCAGGAAGAGACCCAGTACTTC
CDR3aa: CASSSSQEETQYF

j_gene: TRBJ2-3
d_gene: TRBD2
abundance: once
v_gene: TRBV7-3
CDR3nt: TGTGCCAGCAGCTTACCCGGGGGGAGAAGTGATACGCAGTATTTT
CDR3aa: CASSLPGGRSDTQYF

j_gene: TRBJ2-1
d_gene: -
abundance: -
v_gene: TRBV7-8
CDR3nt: TGTGCCAGCAGCCTCGACAGGAACAATGAGCAGTTCTTC
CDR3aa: CASSLDRNNEQFF

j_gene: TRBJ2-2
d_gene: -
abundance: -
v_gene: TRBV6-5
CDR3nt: TGTGCCAGCAGCCACGGGGGAAGTCGGACCGGGGAGCTGTTTTTT
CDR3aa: CASSHGGSRTGELFF

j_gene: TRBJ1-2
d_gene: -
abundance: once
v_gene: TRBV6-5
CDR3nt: TGTGCCAGCAGCGTAGACAGGCTGAACTATGGCTACACCTTC
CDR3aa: CASSVDRLNYGYTF

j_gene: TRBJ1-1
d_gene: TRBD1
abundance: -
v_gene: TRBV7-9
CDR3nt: TGTTCCAGCAGCCCGCGACAGGGGGGCACTGAAGCTTTCTTT
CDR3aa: CSSSPRQGGTEAFF

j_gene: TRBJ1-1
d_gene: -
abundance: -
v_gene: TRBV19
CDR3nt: TGTGCCAGTAGTATCCAAGCGCCGAGCACTGAAGCTTTCTTT
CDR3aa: CASSIQAPSTEAFF

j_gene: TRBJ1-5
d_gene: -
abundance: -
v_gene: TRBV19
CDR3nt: TGTGCCAGTAGTATAGAACCGGGTCCCAAGCCCCAGCATTTT
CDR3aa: CASSIEPGPKPQHF